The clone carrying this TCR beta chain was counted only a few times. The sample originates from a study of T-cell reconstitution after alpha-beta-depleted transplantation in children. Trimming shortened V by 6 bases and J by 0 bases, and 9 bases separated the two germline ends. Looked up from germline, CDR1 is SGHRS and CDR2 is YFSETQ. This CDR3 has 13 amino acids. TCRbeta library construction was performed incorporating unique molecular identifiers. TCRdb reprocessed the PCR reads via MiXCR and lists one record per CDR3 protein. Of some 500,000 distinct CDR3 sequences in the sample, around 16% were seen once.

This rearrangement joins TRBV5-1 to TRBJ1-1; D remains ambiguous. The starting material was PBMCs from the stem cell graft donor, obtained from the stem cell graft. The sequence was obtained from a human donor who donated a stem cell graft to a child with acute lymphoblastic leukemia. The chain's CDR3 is CASTQALNTEAFF. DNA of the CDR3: TGCGCCAGCACCCAGGCCCTGAACACTGAAGCTTTCTTT. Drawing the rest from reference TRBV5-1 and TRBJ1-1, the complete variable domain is KAGVTQTPRYLIKTRGQQVTLSCSPISGHRSVSWYQQTPGQGLQFLFEYFSETQRNKGNFPGRFSGRQFSNSRSEMNVSTLELGDSALYLCASTQALNTEAFFGQGTRLTVV.